Below are 17 T cell receptor beta chains sequenced from a single sample in a study of T cell responses to AZD1222 COVID-19 vaccine. Produced via immunoSEQ multiplex PCR; TCRdb's table is partial and in-frame only. Altogether about 140,000 clones are present, roughly 90% being singletons, with the ten largest covering roughly 6%. The material sequenced was peripheral blood, taken on day 0 of AZD1222 vaccination. These receptors all stem from an adult in good health.

This clone was detected a few times. The chain has TRBV4-1 and TRBJ2-7; D might be TRBD2 (7 bases). The CDR3 is 14 residues long. Trimming stripped 1 base from V and 7 bases from J, with 14 bases between. Germline-derived CDR1 and CDR2 are MGHRA and YSYEKL. Here the CDR3 DNA reads TGCGCCAGCAGCCAAGGTCTGGGGGGGCGGGAGCAGTACTTC. As protein: CASSQGLGGREQYF.

The rearrangement joins TRBV11-3 to TRBJ1-4; D unclear. CDR3 length: 16 residues. Germline CDR1 is SGHNT and CDR2 is YENEEA. The V and J ends lost 5 bases and 6 bases respectively, with 19 bases between them. This CDR3 reads CASSPQSPSGDEKLFF. CDR3 nucleotide sequence: TGTGCCAGCAGCCCACAATCCCCATCCGGGGATGAAAAACTGTTTTTT.

The chain couples TRBV5-8 to TRBJ1-6; TRBD1 is a possible D gene (5 bases). V was shortened by 1 base and J by 2 bases, with 13 bases between the two germline ends. The CDR3 is 17 amino acids. Looked up from germline, CDR1 is SGHTS and CDR2 is YDEGEE. DNA for the CDR3: TGTGCCAGCAGCTTGATCGACAGAGCTGCCTATAATTCACCCCTCCACTTT. This codes for CASSLIDRAAYNSPLHF.

The rearrangement links TRBV4-3 to TRBJ1-2, with 10 bases that match TRBD1. CDR3 length: 17 residues. Germline values: CDR1 LGHNA, CDR2 YSLEER. The ends lost 2 bases at V and 4 bases at J; junction bases unmatched: 10. The CDR3 here is CASSQSGTGEKGYGYTF. In DNA form, the CDR3 reads TGCGCCAGCAGCCAATCCGGGACAGGGGAGAAGGGCTATGGCTACACCTTC.

The rearrangement links TRBV7-9 to TRBJ1-1; D is unresolved. V was cut by 1 base and J by 5 bases, with 11 bases left in between. The CDR3 has 14 amino acids. Looked up from germline, CDR1 is SEHNR and CDR2 is FQNEAQ (reference sequence). CDR3 DNA sequence: TGTGCCAGCAGCTTAGGTGGGGTTGGGACTGAAGCTTTCTTT. Its protein is CASSLGGVGTEAFF.

This clone was seen a few times. This chain uses TRBV28 with TRBJ2-1; 10 bases are shared with TRBD2. This CDR3 has 13 residues. CDR1 and CDR2 from the germline V gene are MDHEN and SYDVKM. The J segment lost 8 bases and the V segment lost 5 bases, leaving 3 bases of the junction unmatched. The CDR3 bases are TGTGCCAGCAGTGATAGCGGGAGGTATGAGCAGTTCTTC. Translated, it gives CASSDSGRYEQFF.

The chain carries TRBV3-1 (or the pseudogene TRBV3-2) and TRBJ2-5; the D gene is possibly TRBD2 (5 bases). The CDR3 loop spans 13 amino acids. Germline V gene lookup returns CDR1 LGHDT and CDR2 YNNKEL (reference sequence). V lost 1 base, J lost 5 bases, and 8 bases lay in between. Written as DNA, the CDR3 is TGTGCCAGCAGCCAAGGGACGGGGGAGACCCAGTACTTC. Amino acid sequence: CASSQGTGETQYF.

This clone showed up just a few times. The chain uses TRBV28 and TRBJ1-6; 8 bases fit TRBD1. The CDR3 is 14 amino acids. The V and J ends lost 4 bases and 10 bases, in that order; junction bases with no gene match: 6. The germline V gene has CDR1 MDHEN and CDR2 SYDVKM. The DNA of the CDR3 is TGTGCCAGCAGTTATGGACAGGGCGGGTCACCCCTCCACTTT. It encodes CASSYGQGGSPLHF.

J is TRBJ1-6 and V is TRBV11-2; D not resolved. With 2 bases removed from V and 5 bases from J, the gap between germline ends came to 13 bases. From germline, CDR1 is SGHAT and CDR2 FQNNGV. This CDR3 contains 16 residues. The CDR3 nucleotides read TGTGCCAGCAGCTTATATCGGCCGTCGGATAATTCACCCCTCCACTTT. Translation gives CASSLYRPSDNSPLHF.

This clone came up once. This chain connects TRBV19 to TRBJ1-5, with 7 positions matching TRBD1. The V gene's germline CDR1 is LNHDA and CDR2 SQIVND (reference sequence). V lost 4 bases to trimming and J lost 4 bases; unmatched junction nucleotides: 10. The CDR3 extends over 16 amino acids. The chain's CDR3 is CASSNREGGPNQPQHF. DNA for the CDR3: TGTGCCAGTAGTAACAGGGAAGGGGGCCCAAATCAGCCCCAGCATTTT. The full variable domain, with the rest looked up from reference TRBV19 and TRBJ1-5, is DGGITQSPKYLFRKEGQNVTLSCEQNLNHDAMYWYRQDPGQGLRLIYYSQIVNDFQKGDIAEGYSVSREKKESFPLTVTSAQKNPTAFYLCASSNREGGPNQPQHFGDGTRLSIL.

The genes are TRBV7-9 and TRBJ2-1; D ambiguous. CDR3 size: 11 residues. Trimming stripped 5 bases from V and 12 bases from J, with 11 bases between. Germline-derived CDR1 and CDR2 are SEHNR and FQNEAQ (reference sequence). CDR3 nucleotide sequence: TGTGCCAGCAGCCCCAATCCTGGGCAGTTCTTC. Translation: CASSPNPGQFF.

V is TRBV29-1 and J is TRBJ1-3; D remains ambiguous. CDR3 length: 14 amino acids. Per germline, CDR1 SQVTM and CDR2 ANQGSEA. Trimming left V 5 bases short and J 4 bases short, with 15 bases between. The CDR3 DNA sequence: TGCAGCGTTATCCACCCGTTCGAAGGAAACACCATATATTTT. Its protein is CSVIHPFEGNTIYF.

This chain connects TRBV4-3 to TRBJ2-7; D remains ambiguous. In germline, CDR1 is LGHNA, CDR2 YSLEER. Trimming cost V 0 bases and J 7 bases, with 10 bases left between them. CDR3 length: 13 amino acids. The CDR3 is CASSQEGWEEQYF. In nucleotides, the CDR3 is TGCGCCAGCAGCCAAGAAGGATGGGAAGAGCAGTACTTC.

V usage is TRBV20-1 and J usage is TRBJ2-7; the D is unclear. The CDR3 is made up of 10 amino acids. Germline V lookup: CDR1 DFQATT, CDR2 SNEGSKA (reference sequence). V was trimmed by 3 bases and J by 5 bases, leaving 5 bases between them. CDR3 sequence: CSASRHEQYF. The CDR3 DNA reads TGCAGTGCTAGTCGGCACGAGCAGTACTTC.

The chain employs TRBV18 and TRBJ2-5; 7 nucleotides align to TRBD1. Germline V gene data show CDR1 as KGHSH and CDR2 as LQKENI. This CDR3 region has 15 residues. Trimming took 4 bases from V and 3 from J; bases not matched to a gene: 8. The CDR3, as DNA: TGTGCCAGCTCACGGGACAGCTTGAGGGAAGAGACCCAGTACTTC. Its translation is CASSRDSLREETQYF.

The chain couples TRBV6-1 to TRBJ2-3; the D is unclear. The V and J ends lost 1 base and 0 bases respectively, with 11 bases between them. The CDR3 is 16 amino acids. The germline CDR1 and CDR2 sequences are MNHNS and SASEGT. The CDR3 reads CASSEGTYPSTDTQYF. Written as DNA, the CDR3 is TGTGCCAGCAGTGAAGGTACATATCCTAGCACAGATACGCAGTATTTT.

This chain links TRBV27 with TRBJ1-2, with D perhaps TRBD1 (6 bases). CDR3 length: 12 residues. V dropped 5 bases and J dropped 8 bases, with 12 bases sitting between them. CDR1 MNHEY and CDR2 SMNVEV come from the germline V gene (reference sequence). CDR3 region: CASSTGRKGYTF. CDR3 DNA sequence: TGTGCCAGCAGTACAGGGAGGAAAGGCTACACCTTC.